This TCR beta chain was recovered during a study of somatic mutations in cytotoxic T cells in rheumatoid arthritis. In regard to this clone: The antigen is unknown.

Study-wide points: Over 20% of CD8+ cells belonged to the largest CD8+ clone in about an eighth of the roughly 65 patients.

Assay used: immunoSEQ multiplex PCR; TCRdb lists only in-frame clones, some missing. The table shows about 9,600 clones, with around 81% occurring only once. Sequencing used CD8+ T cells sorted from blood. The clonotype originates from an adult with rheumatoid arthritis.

CDR3 region: CASSLTTPPAYEQYF. CDR3 coding DNA: TGTGCCAGCAGTTTGACCACCCCGCCAGCCTACGAGCAGTACTTC. This chain uses TRBV27 with TRBJ2-7; unclear D gene. The CDR3 contains 15 residues. V lost 3 bases, J lost 2 bases, and 14 bases lay in between. Per the germline V gene, CDR1 is MNHEY and CDR2 is SMNVEV (reference sequence).